This TCR beta chain is from a study of blood T cell repertoires in COVID-19. V dropped 5 bases and J dropped 2; count of bases not matched to a gene: 19. Germline CDR1 SGHTA, CDR2 FQGNSA. The CDR3 loop spans 19 amino acids. In the study's own analysis: Counts of nucleated cells, estimated from reference gene primer amplification, were obtained. TCRdb keeps only in-frame clones here, not all; method: immunoSEQ multiplex PCR. The DNA was the basis for D and trimming; V, J and clone size are from that table. The sample shows 260,000 or so clones, around 82% of them seen only once. Sequences were obtained from PBMCs or T cells enriched from blood (not recorded which). The chain is built from TRBV7-2 and TRBJ2-3; 7 bases match TRBD2. This receptor was taken from a woman aged 35 to 49 who had been exposed to COVID-19. Written as DNA, the CDR3 is TGTGCCAGCAGCCCCCAGAGTGGACGGGGCGGGGGAGTCACAGATACGCAGTATTTT. Translation: CASSPQSGRGGGVTDTQYF.